Listed below are T cell receptor beta chains from one sample, sequenced in a study of spatial heterogeneity in lung cancer. Via MiXCR, TCRdb re-called the 5' RACE reads, giving one row per CDR3 protein. Of some 12,000 distinct CDR3 sequences in the sample, more than 13% were seen once. The material was PBMCs, obtained at surgery. These receptors came from a female donor with early-stage non-small cell lung cancer. Each CDR3 is given with its conserved first and last residue. Size is stated for part of the rows, as once, few or many counts, or as a class when the clone is expanded.

TRBV12-3/TRBV12-4,many,TRBJ2-5,CASSLVSRETQYF
TRBV10-3,medium-sized,TRBJ2-3,CAISETSGSADTQYF
TRBV29-1,medium-sized,TRBJ1-1,CSVRWEGNTEAFF
TRBV29-1,many,TRBJ1-1,CSDSQNTEAFF
TRBV5-1,medium-sized,TRBJ1-2,CASSLGGQGTGGSGYTF
TRBV2,medium-sized,TRBJ2-2,CASTPGLASNTGELFF
TRBV2,many,TRBJ1-2,CASSEEGISYGYTF
TRBV19,.,TRBJ1-6,CASTRTGGSPLHF
TRBV29-1,medium-sized,TRBJ2-3,CSVTELAGLADTQYF
TRBV6-5,.,TRBJ2-5,CASRTAGTGGETQYF
TRBV6-6,many,TRBJ2-7,CASSSWTSGKAYEQYF
TRBV18,many,TRBJ2-1,CASSPIESGLGVDEQFF
TRBV5-8,many,TRBJ2-4,CATRRQGGSIQYF
TRBV11-2,medium-sized,TRBJ2-7,CASSLPSTGNEQYF
TRBV12-3/TRBV12-4,medium-sized,TRBJ2-2,CASSYVGSTGELFF
TRBV5-4,few,TRBJ2-3,CASSQGTSGGDTQYF
TRBV3-1,large,TRBJ1-2,CASSVRDSYGYTF
TRBV2,many,TRBJ2-7,CASRTSGGTYEQYF
TRBV18,medium-sized,TRBJ2-7,CASSPGKGPGVYEQYF
TRBV10-3,many,TRBJ1-3,CAISEGISGNTIYF
TRBV21-1,many,TRBJ1-1,CASITVQGPEAFF
TRBV12-3/TRBV12-4,.,TRBJ2-3,CASRQTGPTDTQYF
TRBV29-1,many,TRBJ2-7,CSAGPPFGTDPYEQYF
TRBV3-1,.,TRBJ2-7,CASSPQRASYEQYF
TRBV11-1,many,TRBJ2-3,CASSLAQGDTQYF
TRBV4-1,many,TRBJ1-5,CASSQDMTGPRQPQHF
TRBV20-1,.,TRBJ2-7,CSARDLASGRAYEQYF
TRBV4-1,many,TRBJ2-1,CASSQDIAGTPYNEQFF
TRBV20-1,.,TRBJ2-3,CSARDRASGGSTDTQYF
TRBV7-6,few,TRBJ1-3,CASSSDRPNSGNTIYF
TRBV28,.,TRBJ1-4,CASSLQNEKLFF
TRBV7-3,many,TRBJ2-1,CASGYAGDPYNEQFF
TRBV5-1,medium-sized,TRBJ2-2,CASKLALFTGELFF
TRBV7-2,many,TRBJ1-2,CASSSAGWGEAGYTF
TRBV7-8,medium-sized,TRBJ2-5,CASSYYWTEETQYF
TRBV28,many,TRBJ2-7,CASSLYREQYF
TRBV18,medium-sized,TRBJ2-7,CASSPRTDEQYF